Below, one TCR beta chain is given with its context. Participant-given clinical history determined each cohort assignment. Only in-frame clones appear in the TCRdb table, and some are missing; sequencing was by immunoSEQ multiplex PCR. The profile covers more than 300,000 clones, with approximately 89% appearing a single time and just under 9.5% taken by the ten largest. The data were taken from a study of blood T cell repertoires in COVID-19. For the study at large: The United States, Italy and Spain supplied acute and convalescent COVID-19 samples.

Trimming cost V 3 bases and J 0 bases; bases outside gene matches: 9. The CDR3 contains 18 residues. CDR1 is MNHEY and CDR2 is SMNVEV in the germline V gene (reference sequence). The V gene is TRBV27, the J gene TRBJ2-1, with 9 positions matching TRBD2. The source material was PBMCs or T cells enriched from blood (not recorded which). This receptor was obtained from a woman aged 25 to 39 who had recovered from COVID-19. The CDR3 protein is CASSFWIAGGSSYNEQFF. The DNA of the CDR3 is TGTGCCAGCAGTTTTTGGATCGCGGGGGGGAGCTCCTACAATGAGCAGTTCTTC.